Presented here are 14 T cell receptor beta chains from one specimen sequenced in a study of T cell repertoires in cytomegalovirus infection. Their antigens are not known. TCRdb analysed the reads with MiXCR anew, one entry per CDR3 protein. Among about 830,000 distinct CDR3 sequences, about 31% were seen once, and the ten largest hold over 10%. The sample here was cultured CD8+ T cells from PBMCs, taken from culture after CMV antigen stimulation. The receptors come from a human donor in good health (CMV status not recorded). Some clones in this sample may be carry-over from other donors' samples.

The chain uses TRBV20-1 and TRBJ2-7, with 7 bases lining up with TRBD1. Germline CDR1 and CDR2: DFQATT and SNEGSKA (reference sequence). The CDR3 runs 13 residues. Trimming took 3 bases from V and 7 from J; bases not matched to a gene: 9. The chain's CDR3 is CSARRQGKKEQYF. CDR3 coding DNA: TGCAGTGCTAGGCGACAGGGAAAGAAGGAGCAGTACTTC.

This clonotype has just one count. The V gene is TRBV19, the J gene TRBJ2-2; unclear D gene. This CDR3 spans 13 amino acids. Trimming took off 2 bases at V and 3 bases at J, with 4 bases between the two ends. Germline loops: CDR1 LNHDA, CDR2 SQIVND (reference sequence). The CDR3 region has the DNA TGTGCCAGTAGTATAAGTGACACCGGGGAGCTGTTTTTT. It codes for CASSISDTGELFF.

This clonotype was found a few times. The chain has TRBV6-1 and TRBJ2-3; TRBD2 aligns across 11 bases. V lost 7 bases and J lost 2; bases outside the gene matches: 20. Germline CDR1 is MNHNS and CDR2 is SASEGT. The CDR3 consists of 20 residues. CDR3 DNA: TGTGCCAGCATCGCACGGGGAGGGCTAGCGGGGGGTCGCGTCACAGATACGCAGTATTTT. It translates to CASIARGGLAGGRVTDTQYF.

The CDR3: CASSFTGPPLYNEQFF. The CDR3 bases are TGTGCCAGCAGTTTTACGGGACCCCCCCTTTACAATGAGCAGTTCTTC. This rearrangement joins TRBV27 to TRBJ2-1; D is tentatively TRBD1 or TRBD2 (5 bases each). Between the trimmed V and J ends, which lost 3 bases and 4 bases, there was a span of 16 bases. The germline gives CDR1 MNHEY, CDR2 SMNVEV (reference sequence). This CDR3 spans 16 amino acids.

The J gene is TRBJ2-2, the V gene TRBV12-5, with 9 bases identical to TRBD2. J gave up 7 bases and V 0 bases, and 3 bases lay outside the gene matches. This CDR3 is 15 amino acids long. Germline lookup yields CDR1 LGHNT and CDR2 FRNRAP. CDR3 coding DNA: TGTGCTAGTGGTTTGGTTTTAGCGGGGGACGGGGAGCTGTTTTTT. Its protein product is CASGLVLAGDGELFF.

This clonotype showed up just a few times. This chain joins TRBV5-1 and TRBJ2-1; the match to TRBD2 covers 8 bases. The CDR3 runs to 16 residues. Germline V gene sequence: CDR1 SGHRS, CDR2 YFSETQ. V shed 4 bases and J 2 bases; nucleotides not matched to a gene: 8. This CDR3 reads CASSVGTSGPYNEQFF. The CDR3 DNA reads as TGCGCCAGCAGCGTAGGAACTAGCGGACCCTACAATGAGCAGTTCTTC. The full variable domain, with the rest looked up from reference TRBV5-1 and TRBJ2-1, is KAGVTQTPRYLIKTRGQQVTLSCSPISGHRSVSWYQQTPGQGLQFLFEYFSETQRNKGNFPGRFSGRQFSNSRSEMNVSTLELGDSALYLCASSVGTSGPYNEQFFGPGTRLTVL.

The J gene is TRBJ2-1, the V gene TRBV5-4; 8 bases are shared with TRBD2. Germline V gene sequence: CDR1 SGHNT, CDR2 YYREEE (reference sequence). This CDR3 has 17 residues. Unmatched junction bases numbered 8, after V lost 1 base and J lost 2 bases. CDR3 bases: TGTGCCAGCAGCTTGTCAGGGCCAGCGGGGGCCTACAATGAGCAGTTCTTC. Its translation: CASSLSGPAGAYNEQFF. The complete variable domain, with remaining parts taken from reference TRBV5-4 and TRBJ2-1, reads ETGVTQSPTHLIKTRGQQVTLRCSSQSGHNTVSWYQQALGQGPQFIFQYYREEENGRGNFPPRFSGLQFPNYSSELNVNALELDDSALYLCASSLSGPAGAYNEQFFGPGTRLTVL.

This clonotype was detected a few times. V and J are TRBV28 and TRBJ2-3; TRBD1 aligns across 7 bases. Germline V gene lookup returns CDR1 MDHEN and CDR2 SYDVKM. The CDR3 is 17 amino acids. Losses at the gene ends were 8 bases for V and 0 bases for J; bases not matched to a gene: 14. CDR3 bases: TGTGCCAGCGAGGGGGCAGGACGGTTTCTTAGCACAGATACGCAGTATTTT. This encodes CASEGAGRFLSTDTQYF. Complete variable domain (other parts from reference TRBV28 and TRBJ2-3): DVKVTQSSRYLVKRTGEKVFLECVQDMDHENMFWYRQDPGLGLRLIYFSYDVKMKEKGDIPEGYSVSREKKERFSLILESASTNQTSMYLCASEGAGRFLSTDTQYFGPGTRLTVL.

In this sample, this clonotype turned up a few times. The chain combines TRBV4-2 with TRBJ2-4, with a weak D call TRBD2 (5 bases). V lost 1 base to trimming and J lost 0 bases, with 10 bases between them. The CDR3 spans 16 residues. Germline lookup yields CDR1 LGHNA and CDR2 YNFKEQ. The CDR3 loop is CASSQGDGVAKNIQYF. Written as DNA, the CDR3 is TGTGCCAGCAGCCAAGGTGACGGGGTAGCCAAAAACATTCAGTACTTC.

The chain recombines TRBV6-2 or TRBV6-3 with TRBJ2-5; D is undetermined. Looked up from germline, CDR1 is MNHEY and CDR2 is SVGEGT. V dropped 6 bases and J dropped 2 bases, with 13 bases sitting between them. This CDR3 has 14 amino acids. CDR3 in amino acids: CASSQTSLQETQYF. The CDR3 nucleotides read TGTGCCAGCAGCCAGACAAGCCTTCAAGAGACCCAGTACTTC.

The sample holds a few counts of this clonotype. This chain's CDR3 is CASSQGGELLETQYF. In DNA, the CDR3 is TGCGCCAGCAGCCAAGGAGGGGAATTACTGGAGACCCAGTACTTC. V gene TRBV4-1 combines with J gene TRBJ2-5, with D perhaps assigned TRBD1 or TRBD2 (5 bases each). Trimming left V 1 base short and J 5 bases short, with 14 bases between. Looked up from germline, CDR1 is MGHRA and CDR2 is YSYEKL. This CDR3 contains 15 residues.

The rearrangement joins TRBV6-5 to TRBJ2-1; D is unclear. This CDR3 is built from 12 residues. Germline CDR1 and CDR2: MNHEY and SVGAGI. Trimming cost V 6 bases and J 7 bases, with 10 bases left between them. The CDR3 is CASSPFRNEQFF. In nucleotides, the CDR3 is TGTGCCAGCAGCCCCTTCAGGAATGAGCAGTTCTTC.

This clonotype has only a few counts. The chain couples TRBV27 to TRBJ1-1, with D unclear. CDR3 length: 12 amino acids. V dropped 7 bases and J dropped 3 bases, with 9 bases sitting between them. Germline-derived CDR1 and CDR2 are MNHEY and SMNVEV (reference sequence). CDR3: CASKLGDTEAFF. The CDR3 DNA sequence: TGTGCCAGCAAACTTGGTGACACTGAAGCTTTCTTT.

The chain is built from TRBV14 and TRBJ2-7; 12 bases line up with TRBD2. The CDR3 extends over 16 amino acids. Germline V gene data show CDR1 as SGHDN and CDR2 as FVKESK. J gave up 0 bases and V 4 bases, and 4 bases lay outside the gene matches. The CDR3 region has the DNA TGTGCCAGCAGCCGACTAGCGGGAGACCCCTCCTACGAGCAGTACTTC. This translates into CASSRLAGDPSYEQYF.